There are many counts of the clone carrying this TCR beta chain. Unique molecular identifiers featured in how the TCRbeta library was prepared. TCRdb called the PCR reads again in MiXCR, with one record for every CDR3 protein. The top ten clones hold roughly 6% of a sample with around 380,000 distinct CDR3 sequences, about a tenth of them seen once. The data originate from a study of T-cell reconstitution after alpha-beta-depleted transplantation in children. Between the trimmed V and J ends, which lost 2 bases and 0 bases, there was a span of 8 bases. The CDR3 sequence is 14 residues long. This sequence originates from a human donor who donated a stem cell graft to a child with acute myeloid leukemia. The chain employs TRBV12-3 or TRBV12-4 and TRBJ2-7, with D uncertain. This specimen was PBMCs from the stem cell graft donor, taken from the stem cell graft. CDR3 amino acids: CASSLLATSYEQYF. CDR3 sequence (DNA): TGTGCCAGCAGTTTATTGGCTACCTCCTACGAGCAGTACTTC.